The T cell receptor (beta chain) described here comes from a study of blood T cell repertoires in COVID-19. Study-level background: Samples taken during acute and convalescent COVID-19 were collected in the United States, Italy and Spain. T cells, B-cell-depleted T cells, or PBMCs provided the cDNA or gDNA that served as material.

In the study's own analysis: Using reference gene primer amplification, nucleated cell counts were estimated. Here immunoSEQ multiplex PCR was the method, and the copy in TCRdb shows in-frame clones only, minus some. The D gene and trimming were derived from the DNA, and the V and J assignments and clone size from that table. The data hold fewer than 250,000 clones, with roughly nine tenths observed a single time. Sequencing input: peripheral blood. This receptor was identified in a man aged 25-45 years with acute or convalescent COVID-19.

In nucleotides, the CDR3 is TGTGCCAGCAGTTTCGGACAGGGGGTTAATTCACCCCTCCACTTT. It translates to CASSFGQGVNSPLHF. The V call is TRBV3-1 (or the pseudogene TRBV3-2), the J call TRBJ1-6, with 10 bases that match TRBD1. CDR1 is LGHDT, CDR2 YNNKEL, per germline (reference sequence). CDR3 length: 15 amino acids. Trimming removed 6 bases from V and 6 bases from J; junction bases left unmatched: 5.